The rows below give T cell receptor beta chains drawn from one sample of a study of CD8 T cells in Susac syndrome. MiXCR was run by TCRdb on the immunoSEQ multiplex PCR reads, yielding one entry per CDR3 protein. The data show around 130,000 distinct CDR3 sequences, about 94% seen once. Sequencing was performed on CD4+ T cells from PBMCs. These receptors were obtained from a human donor with multiple sclerosis. CDR3s include the opening cysteine and the closing phenylalanine or tryptophan. A D gene is named only where the DNA matches it firmly. Clone size is shown for a subset of rows, as once, few, many or a class of expanded clone.

-	TRBV9	TRBJ2-2	-	CASSVAGPGELFF	TGTGCCAGCAGCGTAGCAGGGCCCGGGGAGCTGTTTTTT
-	TRBV5-1	TRBJ2-5	-	CASRGVFQETQYF	TGCGCCAGCAGGGGGGTATTCCAAGAGACCCAGTACTTC
once	TRBV30	TRBJ1-2	-	CAWEQAGYGYTF	TGTGCCTGGGAACAGGCAGGGTATGGCTACACCTTC
-	TRBV20-1	TRBJ1-2	-	CSASGTQSASNYGYTF	TGCAGTGCTAGCGGGACACAATCCGCCTCTAACTATGGCTACACCTTC
-	TRBV5-1	TRBJ2-3	-	CASSPGRESQYF	TGCGCCAGCAGCCCGGGTAGGGAATCGCAGTATTTT
few	TRBV4-1	TRBJ1-1	-	CASSQDNRNTEAFF	TGCGCCAGCAGCCAAGATAACAGGAACACTGAAGCTTTCTTT
-	TRBV3-1	TRBJ1-1	-	CASSQSGAGEAFF	TGTGCCAGCAGCCAATCAGGGGCGGGCGAAGCTTTCTTT
-	TRBV30	TRBJ1-1	-	CAWRQEDGNTEAFF	TGTGCCTGGAGACAAGAGGACGGGAACACTGAAGCTTTCTTT
-	TRBV7-9	TRBJ2-2	-	CASSLLRTGELFF	TGTGCCAGCAGCTTACTTCGTACCGGGGAGCTGTTTTTT
-	TRBV11-2	TRBJ2-5	-	CASGGQETQYF	TGTGCCAGCGGAGGACAAGAGACCCAGTACTTC
-	TRBV5-1	TRBJ2-3	-	CASSLYRTDTQYF	TGCGCCAGCAGCCTCTACAGAACAGATACGCAGTATTTT
-	TRBV30	TRBJ1-1	-	CAWSSTRRTNTEAFF	TGTGCCTGGAGTTCTACAAGACGGACAAACACTGAAGCTTTCTTT
-	TRBV7-2	TRBJ2-6	TRBD1	CASSITTGASGANVLTF	TGTGCCAGCAGCATCACGACAGGGGCCTCTGGGGCCAACGTCCTGACTTTC
-	TRBV3-1	TRBJ1-1	TRBD1	CASSLSGTGNTEAFF	TGTGCCAGCAGCCTTTCCGGGACAGGGAACACTGAAGCTTTCTTT
-	TRBV30	TRBJ2-2	-	CAWTLRATGELFF	TGTGCCTGGACCCTCCGGGCCACCGGGGAGCTGTTTTTT
once	TRBV5-1	TRBJ2-1	-	CASSLDSFNEQFF	TGCGCCAGCAGCTTGGACAGTTTCAATGAGCAGTTCTTC
-	TRBV5-4	TRBJ2-7	-	CASSETGRSTYEQYF	TGTGCCAGCAGCGAGACCGGGAGATCCACCTACGAGCAGTACTTC
-	TRBV2	TRBJ2-5	TRBD1	CASSTDRGRGETQYF	TGTGCCAGCAGCACCGACAGGGGAAGGGGAGAGACCCAGTACTTC
-	TRBV7-9	TRBJ1-1	-	CASSYRAVSTEAFF	TGTGCCAGCAGCTACCGAGCAGTTAGCACTGAAGCTTTCTTT
-	TRBV4-3	TRBJ1-1	-	CASSQDDDTEAFF	TGCGCCAGCAGCCAAGATGATGATACTGAAGCTTTCTTT
-	TRBV5-1	TRBJ1-1	-	CASSFSGQMNTEAFF	TGCGCCAGCAGCTTCTCCGGACAGATGAACACTGAAGCTTTCTTT
-	TRBV14	TRBJ1-1	-	CASSLTYTEAFF	TGTGCCAGCAGCCTAACATACACTGAAGCTTTCTTT
-	TRBV30	TRBJ1-5	TRBD1	CAWSVRTGLQYQPQHF	TGTGCCTGGAGTGTACGGACAGGGCTGCAATATCAGCCCCAGCATTTT
-	TRBV18	TRBJ1-1	TRBD1	CASSLMDRAFEAFF	TGTGCCAGCTCACTGATGGACAGGGCCTTTGAAGCTTTCTTT
-	TRBV6-2/TRBV6-3	TRBJ1-2	-	CASSSVGQSLYGYTF	TGTGCCAGCAGTTCCGTCGGACAGAGCCTCTATGGCTACACCTTC
-	TRBV18	TRBJ2-3	-	CASSTLSALMTDTQYF	TGTGCCAGCTCAACCTTGAGCGCTCTGATGACAGATACGCAGTATTTT
-	TRBV7-9	TRBJ1-1	-	CASSRELNTEAFF	TGTGCCAGCAGCCGCGAGCTGAACACTGAAGCTTTCTTT
-	TRBV4-1	TRBJ2-4	-	CASSQPRTGAKNIQYF	TGCGCCAGCAGCCAGCCCCGGACTGGAGCCAAAAACATTCAGTACTTC
-	TRBV12-3/TRBV12-4	TRBJ2-1	-	CASTRGSGYNEQFF	TGTGCCAGCACCCGCGGCTCTGGGTACAATGAGCAGTTCTTC
once	TRBV5-1	TRBJ2-5	TRBD1	CASSFRGLEAETQYF	TGCGCCAGCAGCTTCAGGGGGCTGGAGGCAGAGACCCAGTACTTC
-	TRBV30	TRBJ2-7	-	CAWSVIGGWPEQYF	TGTGCCTGGAGTGTAATTGGGGGGTGGCCCGAGCAGTACTTC
-	TRBV6-5	TRBJ2-7	TRBD1	CASSYLLDGTGAHYEQYF	TGTGCCAGCAGTTACCTACTCGATGGGACAGGGGCCCACTACGAGCAGTACTTC
-	TRBV20-1	TRBJ2-2	-	CSARKEGGTGELFF	TGCAGTGCTAGGAAGGAAGGGGGGACCGGGGAGCTGTTTTTT
-	TRBV19	TRBJ1-1	-	CASSRPNTEAFF	TGTGCCAGTAGCAGACCGAACACTGAAGCTTTCTTT
-	TRBV4-3	TRBJ1-6	-	CASSQDPGNPNSPLHF	TGCGCCAGCAGCCAAGATCCCGGCAACCCAAATTCACCCCTCCACTTT
-	TRBV5-1	TRBJ1-5	-	CASSPDRPNQPQHF	TGCGCCAGCAGCCCGGACAGACCCAATCAGCCCCAGCATTTT
-	TRBV6-5	TRBJ1-2	-	CASSYSSAGANYGYTF	TGTGCCAGCAGTTACTCGAGCGCCGGGGCTAACTATGGCTACACCTTC
-	TRBV7-9	TRBJ2-2	TRBD2	CASSHRLAGGRWTGELFF	TGTGCCAGCAGCCATCGCCTAGCGGGGGGGCGGTGGACCGGGGAGCTGTTTTTT
-	TRBV7-9	TRBJ2-1	-	CASSSRGLSSYNEQFF	TGTGCCAGCAGCTCCCGGGGACTTAGCTCCTACAATGAGCAGTTCTTC
-	TRBV29-1	TRBJ1-4	-	CSARATNEKLFF	TGCAGCGCCCGGGCTACTAATGAAAAACTGTTTTTT
few	TRBV9	TRBJ1-6	-	CASSVAPSVGASFSPLHF	TGTGCCAGCAGCGTCGCCCCCTCCGTCGGGGCGTCCTTTTCACCCCTCCACTTT
once	TRBV18	TRBJ2-3	TRBD1	CASSPGQGLDTQYF	TGTGCCAGCTCACCGGGACAGGGACTAGATACGCAGTATTTT
-	TRBV4-2	TRBJ2-7	-	CASSRATGTEPYEQYF	TGTGCCAGCAGCCGCGCTACCGGGACTGAACCCTACGAGCAGTACTTC
-	TRBV5-6	TRBJ1-1	-	CASTFYGAPSTEAFF	TGTGCCAGCACCTTCTATGGGGCTCCTAGCACTGAAGCTTTCTTT
-	TRBV4-3	TRBJ1-2	TRBD1	CASSQGGPGTGLRIYGYTF	TGCGCCAGCAGCCAAGGTGGTCCGGGGACAGGCCTTAGAATCTATGGCTACACCTTC
once	TRBV5-4	TRBJ2-6	-	CASSSNSGANVLTF	TGTGCCAGCAGCTCTAACTCTGGGGCCAACGTCCTGACTTTC
few	TRBV7-6	TRBJ2-7	TRBD1	CASSRTGSYEQYF	TGTGCCAGCAGCCGGACAGGGAGCTACGAGCAGTACTTC
-	TRBV12-3/TRBV12-4	TRBJ1-5	TRBD1	CASSPTGAGQPQHF	TGTGCCAGCAGTCCCACAGGGGCCGGTCAGCCCCAGCATTTT
-	TRBV4-3	TRBJ1-2	-	CASSLGSSYYGYTF	TGCGCCAGCAGCCTGGGGTCATCCTACTATGGCTACACCTTC
-	TRBV6-2/TRBV6-3	TRBJ1-2	-	CASSYGAGYGYTF	TGTGCCAGCAGTTACGGTGCGGGCTATGGCTACACCTTC
-	TRBV30	TRBJ1-1	-	CAWSPDGRVNTEAFF	TGTGCCTGGAGCCCAGATGGCCGGGTGAACACTGAAGCTTTCTTT
-	TRBV5-1	TRBJ2-1	-	CASSLGLPGSYNEQFF	TGCGCCAGCAGCTTGGGGCTTCCAGGCTCCTACAATGAGCAGTTCTTC
-	TRBV5-1	TRBJ2-5	-	CASSLPPGQQTQYF	TGCGCCAGCAGCTTACCACCGGGACAACAGACCCAGTACTTC
-	TRBV27	TRBJ2-4	TRBD1	CASSTRTGYNIQYF	TGTGCCAGCAGTACCCGGACAGGGTACAACATTCAGTACTTC
-	TRBV4-3	TRBJ1-4	-	CASSQEGTTNEKLFF	TGCGCCAGCAGCCAAGAGGGAACGACTAATGAAAAACTGTTTTTT
-	TRBV5-1	TRBJ2-2	TRBD1	CASRNGQGVTGELFF	TGCGCCAGCAGGAACGGACAGGGGGTAACCGGGGAGCTGTTTTTT